The T cell receptor (beta chain) described here comes from a study of blood T cell repertoires in COVID-19. Turning to the study itself: Whether acute or convalescent, the COVID-19 samples came from the United States, Italy and Spain.

This CDR3 has 22 residues. The V segment lost 0 bases and the J segment 5 bases; nucleotides outside the gene matches: 25. Authors' methods: Using reference gene primer amplification, nucleated cell counts were estimated. Assay: immunoSEQ multiplex PCR; the TCRdb copy retains only in-frame clones and omits some. The D gene and trimming were derived from the DNA, and the V and J assignments and clone size from that table. The data show roughly 120,000 clones, about 74% seen once. This TCR came from an elderly man with COVID-19, enrolled during active disease. The J gene is TRBJ2-7, the V gene TRBV23-1; TRBD2 matches 10 bases. TRBV23-1 is an ORF; its function is uncertain. Specimen: peripheral blood. The CDR3 sequence is CASSQSAAVELKREGLTHEQYF. The CDR3 DNA sequence: TGCGCCAGCAGTCAATCGGCTGCGGTTGAGCTAAAGCGGGAGGGCCTTACCCACGAGCAGTACTTC.